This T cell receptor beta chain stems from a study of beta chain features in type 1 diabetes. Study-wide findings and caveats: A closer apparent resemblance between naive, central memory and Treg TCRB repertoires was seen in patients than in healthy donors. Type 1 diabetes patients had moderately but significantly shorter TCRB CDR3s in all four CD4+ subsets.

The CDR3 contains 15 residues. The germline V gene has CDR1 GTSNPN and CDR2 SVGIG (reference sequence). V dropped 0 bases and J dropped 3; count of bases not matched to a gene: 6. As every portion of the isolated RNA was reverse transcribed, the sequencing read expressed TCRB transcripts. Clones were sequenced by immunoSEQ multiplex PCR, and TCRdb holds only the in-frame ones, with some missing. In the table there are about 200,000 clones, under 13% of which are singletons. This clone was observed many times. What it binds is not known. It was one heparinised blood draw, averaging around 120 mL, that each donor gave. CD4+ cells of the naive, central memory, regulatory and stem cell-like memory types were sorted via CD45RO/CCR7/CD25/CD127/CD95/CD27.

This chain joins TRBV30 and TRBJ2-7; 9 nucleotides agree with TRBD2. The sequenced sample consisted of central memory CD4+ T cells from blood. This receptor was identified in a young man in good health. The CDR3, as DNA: TGTGCCTGGAGTGTAAGGCTAGCGGGGATCTACGAGCAGTACTTC. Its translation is CAWSVRLAGIYEQYF.